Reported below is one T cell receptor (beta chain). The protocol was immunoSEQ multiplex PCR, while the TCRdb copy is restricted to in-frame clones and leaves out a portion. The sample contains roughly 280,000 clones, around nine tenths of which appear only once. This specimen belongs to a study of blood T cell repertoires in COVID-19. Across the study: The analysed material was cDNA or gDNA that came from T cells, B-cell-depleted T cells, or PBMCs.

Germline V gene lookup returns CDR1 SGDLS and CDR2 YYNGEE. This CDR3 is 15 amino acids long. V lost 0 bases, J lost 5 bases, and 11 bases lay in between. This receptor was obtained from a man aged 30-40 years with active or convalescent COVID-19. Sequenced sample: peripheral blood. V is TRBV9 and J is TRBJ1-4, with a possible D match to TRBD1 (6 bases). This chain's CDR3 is CASSVEAGENEKLFF. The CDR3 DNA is TGTGCCAGCAGCGTAGAGGCAGGGGAAAATGAAAAACTGTTTTTT.